This T cell receptor (beta chain) stems from a study of T cells expressing NK-cell markers. In regard to this clonotype: Its cognate antigen is unknown.

The CDR3 is 12 residues long. From germline, CDR1 is MNHEY and CDR2 SMNVEV (reference sequence). Study-wide findings and caveats: These same clonotypes (in four donors) also led the CD3+CD56-NKG2C+ fraction.

Synthesis of TCR beta cDNA relied on 5'RACE template switching carrying UMIs. After re-calling the 5' RACE reads, TCRdb lists one entry per CDR3 protein, DNA absent. The sample table sets out 300,000 or so distinct CDR3 sequences. The J gene is TRBJ1-2, the V gene TRBV27; no DNA is available, so the TRBD1 call from TCRdb remains unchecked. This receptor was identified in a woman between 18 and 69 years old in good health. Sequencing input: blood T cells: a sorted CD56 or NKG2C T cell subset, CD4+ or CD8+ T cells, or bulk PBMC T cells (not recorded which). CDR3 loop: CATIGAGYGYTF.